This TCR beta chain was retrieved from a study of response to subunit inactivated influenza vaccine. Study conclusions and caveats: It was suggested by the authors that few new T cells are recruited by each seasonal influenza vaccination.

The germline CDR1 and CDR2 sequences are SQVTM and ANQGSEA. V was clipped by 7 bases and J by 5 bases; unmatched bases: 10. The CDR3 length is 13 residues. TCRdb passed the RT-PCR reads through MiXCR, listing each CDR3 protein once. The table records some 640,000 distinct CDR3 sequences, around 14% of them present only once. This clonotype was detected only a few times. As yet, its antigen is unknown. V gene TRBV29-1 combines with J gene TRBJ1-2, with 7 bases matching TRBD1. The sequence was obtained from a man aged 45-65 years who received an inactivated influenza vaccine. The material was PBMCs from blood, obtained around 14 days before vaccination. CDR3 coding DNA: TGCAGCGCCCTCATAGGGGGCGAATATGGCTACACCTTC. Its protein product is CSALIGGEYGYTF.